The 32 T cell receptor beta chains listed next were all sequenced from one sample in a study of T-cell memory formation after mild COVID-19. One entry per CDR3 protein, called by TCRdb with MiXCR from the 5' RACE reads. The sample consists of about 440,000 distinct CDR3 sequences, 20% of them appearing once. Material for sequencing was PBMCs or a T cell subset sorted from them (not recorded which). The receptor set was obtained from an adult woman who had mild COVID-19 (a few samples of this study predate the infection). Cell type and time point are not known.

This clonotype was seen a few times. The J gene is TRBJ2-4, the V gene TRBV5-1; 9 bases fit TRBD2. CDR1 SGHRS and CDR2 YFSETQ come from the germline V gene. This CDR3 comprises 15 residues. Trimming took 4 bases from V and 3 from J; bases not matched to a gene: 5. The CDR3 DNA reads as TGCGCCAGCAGCCGAGCGGGAGGAGGCAAAAACATTCAGTACTTC. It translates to CASSRAGGGKNIQYF.

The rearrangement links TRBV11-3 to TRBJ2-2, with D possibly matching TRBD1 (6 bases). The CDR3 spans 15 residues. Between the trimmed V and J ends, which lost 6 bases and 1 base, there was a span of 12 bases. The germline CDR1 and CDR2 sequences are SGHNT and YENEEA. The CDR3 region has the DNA TGTGCCAGCAGGATAATGACAGGGAACACCGGGGAGCTGTTTTTT. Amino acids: CASRIMTGNTGELFF.

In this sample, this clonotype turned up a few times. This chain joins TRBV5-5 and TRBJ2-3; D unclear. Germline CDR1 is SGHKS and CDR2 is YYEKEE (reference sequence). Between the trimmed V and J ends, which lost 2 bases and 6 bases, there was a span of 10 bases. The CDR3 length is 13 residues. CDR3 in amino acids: CASSLEPADTQYF. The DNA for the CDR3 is TGTGCCAGCAGCTTAGAGCCAGCGGATACGCAGTATTTT.

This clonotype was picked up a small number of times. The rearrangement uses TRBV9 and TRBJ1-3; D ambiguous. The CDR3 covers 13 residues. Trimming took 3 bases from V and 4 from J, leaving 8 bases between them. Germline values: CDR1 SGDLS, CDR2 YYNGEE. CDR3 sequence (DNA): TGTGCCAGCAGCGCGCTCGGGGGAAACACCATATATTTT. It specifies CASSALGGNTIYF.

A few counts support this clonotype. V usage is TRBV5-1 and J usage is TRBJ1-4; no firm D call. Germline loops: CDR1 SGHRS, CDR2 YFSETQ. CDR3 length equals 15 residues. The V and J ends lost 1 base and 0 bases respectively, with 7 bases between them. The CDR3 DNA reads TGCGCCAGCAGCTTGAAGGGTTCAACTAATGAAAAACTGTTTTTT. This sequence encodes CASSLKGSTNEKLFF.

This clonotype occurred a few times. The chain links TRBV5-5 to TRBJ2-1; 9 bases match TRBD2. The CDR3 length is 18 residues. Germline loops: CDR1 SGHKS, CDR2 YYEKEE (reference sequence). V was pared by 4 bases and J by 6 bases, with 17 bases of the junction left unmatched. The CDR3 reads CASSGNAASGMVGNEQFF. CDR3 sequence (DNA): TGTGCCAGCAGCGGAAATGCGGCTAGCGGGATGGTCGGCAATGAGCAGTTCTTC.

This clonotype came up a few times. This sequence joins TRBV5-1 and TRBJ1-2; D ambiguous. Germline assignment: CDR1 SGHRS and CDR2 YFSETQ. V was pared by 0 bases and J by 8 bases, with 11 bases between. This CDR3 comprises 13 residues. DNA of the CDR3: TGCGCCAGCAGCTTGGCGGGGTTTCGAGGCTACACCTTC. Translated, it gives CASSLAGFRGYTF.

CDR3 sequence (DNA): TGTGCCAGCAGCTCAGCGCCCGGGCCCCCTAACTATGGCTACACCTTC. Residues: CASSSAPGPPNYGYTF. The V call is TRBV7-9, the J call TRBJ1-2, with unresolved D. Trimming left V 4 bases short and J 0 bases short, with 15 bases between. Germline V gives CDR1 SEHNR, CDR2 FQNEAQ (reference sequence). There are 16 residues in the CDR3.

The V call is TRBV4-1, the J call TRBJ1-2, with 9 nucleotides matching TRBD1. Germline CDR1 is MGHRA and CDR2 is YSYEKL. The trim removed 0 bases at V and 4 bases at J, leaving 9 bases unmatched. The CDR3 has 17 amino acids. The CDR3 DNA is TGCGCCAGCAGCCAAGATCATCGGGACAGGGAAGGCTATGGCTACACCTTC. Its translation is CASSQDHRDREGYGYTF.

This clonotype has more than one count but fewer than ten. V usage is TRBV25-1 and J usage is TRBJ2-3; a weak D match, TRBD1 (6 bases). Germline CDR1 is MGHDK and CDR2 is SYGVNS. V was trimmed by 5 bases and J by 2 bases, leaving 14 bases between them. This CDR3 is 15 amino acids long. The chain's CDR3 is CASSLPGHLTDTQYF. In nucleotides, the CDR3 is TGTGCCAGCAGTCTTCCGGGACACCTCACAGATACGCAGTATTTT.

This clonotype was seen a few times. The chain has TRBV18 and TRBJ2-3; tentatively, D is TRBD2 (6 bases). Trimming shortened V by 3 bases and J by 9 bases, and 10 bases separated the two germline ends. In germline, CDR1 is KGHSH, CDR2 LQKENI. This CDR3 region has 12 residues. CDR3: CASSPPGLTQYF. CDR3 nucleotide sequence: TGTGCCAGCTCACCTCCGGGACTCACGCAGTATTTT.

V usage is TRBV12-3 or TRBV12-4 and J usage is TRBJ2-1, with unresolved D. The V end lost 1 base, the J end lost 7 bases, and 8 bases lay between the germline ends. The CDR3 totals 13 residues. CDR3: CASSLDPINEQFF. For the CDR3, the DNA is TGTGCCAGCAGTTTAGACCCAATAAATGAGCAGTTCTTC.

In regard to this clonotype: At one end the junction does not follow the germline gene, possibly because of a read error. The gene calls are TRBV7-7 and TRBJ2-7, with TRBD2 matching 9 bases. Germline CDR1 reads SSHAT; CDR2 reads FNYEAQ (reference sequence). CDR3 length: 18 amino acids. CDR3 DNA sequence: TGTGCTAGCAGCCCCACGGGGGCGTCGGGAGCGGGGGGCTACGAGCAGTACTTC. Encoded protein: CASSPTGASGAGGYEQYF.

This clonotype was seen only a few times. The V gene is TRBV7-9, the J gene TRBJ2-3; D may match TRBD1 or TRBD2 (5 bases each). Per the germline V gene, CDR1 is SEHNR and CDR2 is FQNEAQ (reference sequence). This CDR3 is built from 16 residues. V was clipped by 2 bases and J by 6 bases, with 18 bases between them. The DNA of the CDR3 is TGTGCCAGCAGCTTATATGTGCTATGGGGGTCGGATACGCAGTATTTT. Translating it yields CASSLYVLWGSDTQYF.

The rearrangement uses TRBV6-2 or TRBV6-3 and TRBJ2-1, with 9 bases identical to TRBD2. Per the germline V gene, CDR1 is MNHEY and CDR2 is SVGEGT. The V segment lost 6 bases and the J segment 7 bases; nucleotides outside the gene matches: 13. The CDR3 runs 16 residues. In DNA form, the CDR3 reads TGTGCCAGCAGCCCCTCTGGCGGGAGGGCCTGGAATGAGCAGTTCTTC. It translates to CASSPSGGRAWNEQFF.

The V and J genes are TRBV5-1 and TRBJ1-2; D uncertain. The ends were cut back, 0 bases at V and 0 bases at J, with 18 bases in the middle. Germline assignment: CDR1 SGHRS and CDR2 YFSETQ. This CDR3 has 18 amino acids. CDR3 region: CASSLEASVQHPNYGYTF. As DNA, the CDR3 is TGCGCCAGCAGCTTGGAAGCGTCAGTCCAACACCCTAACTATGGCTACACCTTC. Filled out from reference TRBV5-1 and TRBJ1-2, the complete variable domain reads KAGVTQTPRYLIKTRGQQVTLSCSPISGHRSVSWYQQTPGQGLQFLFEYFSETQRNKGNFPGRFSGRQFSNSRSEMNVSTLELGDSALYLCASSLEASVQHPNYGYTFGSGTRLTVV.

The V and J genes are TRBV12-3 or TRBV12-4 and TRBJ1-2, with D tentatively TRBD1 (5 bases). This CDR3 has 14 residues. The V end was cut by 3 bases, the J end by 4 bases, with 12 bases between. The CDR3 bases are TGTGCCAGCAGTTTTGCTGCCAGGGTCTATGGCTACACCTTC. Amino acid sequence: CASSFAARVYGYTF.

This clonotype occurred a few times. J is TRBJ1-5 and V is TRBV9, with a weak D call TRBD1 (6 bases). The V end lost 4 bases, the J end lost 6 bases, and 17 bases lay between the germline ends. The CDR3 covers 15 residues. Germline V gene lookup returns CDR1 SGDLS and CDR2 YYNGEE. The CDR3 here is CASSLGGAPAQPQHF. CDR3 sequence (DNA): TGTGCCAGCAGCCTGGGGGGGGCGCCGGCTCAGCCCCAGCATTTT.

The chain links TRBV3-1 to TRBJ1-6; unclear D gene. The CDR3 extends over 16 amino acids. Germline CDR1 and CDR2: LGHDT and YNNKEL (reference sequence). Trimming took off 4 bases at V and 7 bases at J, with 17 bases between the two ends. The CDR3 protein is CASSPRAPDSNSPLHF. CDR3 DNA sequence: TGTGCCAGCAGCCCCCGAGCGCCGGATAGCAATTCACCCCTCCACTTT.

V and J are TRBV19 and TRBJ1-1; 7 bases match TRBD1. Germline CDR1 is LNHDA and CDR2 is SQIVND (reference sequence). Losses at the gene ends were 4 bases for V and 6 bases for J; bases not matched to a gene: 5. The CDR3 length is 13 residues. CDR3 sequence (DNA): TGTGCCAGTAGTACGGGACAGATCCCTGAAGCTTTCTTT. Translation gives CASSTGQIPEAFF.

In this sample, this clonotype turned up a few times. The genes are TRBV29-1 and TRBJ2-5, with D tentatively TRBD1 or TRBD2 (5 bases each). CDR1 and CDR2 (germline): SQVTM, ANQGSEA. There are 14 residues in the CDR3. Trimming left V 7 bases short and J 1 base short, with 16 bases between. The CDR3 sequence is CSARRGASQETQYF. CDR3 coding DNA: TGCAGCGCCCGGCGAGGGGCCTCCCAAGAGACCCAGTACTTC.

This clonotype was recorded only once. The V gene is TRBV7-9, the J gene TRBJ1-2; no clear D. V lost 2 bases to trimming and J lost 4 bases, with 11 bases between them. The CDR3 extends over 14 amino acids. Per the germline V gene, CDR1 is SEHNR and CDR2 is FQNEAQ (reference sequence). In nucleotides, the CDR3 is TGTGCCAGCAGCTTAATTGATCCAGTCTATGGCTACACCTTC. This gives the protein CASSLIDPVYGYTF.

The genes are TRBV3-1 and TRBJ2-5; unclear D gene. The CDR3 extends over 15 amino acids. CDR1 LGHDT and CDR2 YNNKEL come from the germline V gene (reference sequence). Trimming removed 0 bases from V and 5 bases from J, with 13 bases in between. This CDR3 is CASSQDLGDGETQYF. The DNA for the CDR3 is TGTGCCAGCAGCCAAGATTTGGGTGATGGTGAGACCCAGTACTTC.

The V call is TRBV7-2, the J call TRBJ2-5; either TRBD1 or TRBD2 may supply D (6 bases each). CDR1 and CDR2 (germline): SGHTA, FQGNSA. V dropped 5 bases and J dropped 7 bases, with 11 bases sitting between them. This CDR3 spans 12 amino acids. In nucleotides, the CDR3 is TGTGCCAGCAGCGGAGGGGGGTGGACCCAGTACTTC. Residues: CASSGGGWTQYF.

This CDR3 reads CASTPDMWNTEAFF. CDR3 sequence (DNA): TGTGCCAGCACACCCGACATGTGGAACACTGAAGCTTTCTTT. The V gene is TRBV6-5, the J gene TRBJ1-1; D is unresolved. The CDR3 has 14 residues. CDR1 MNHEY and CDR2 SVGAGI come from the germline V gene. Trimming pared 7 bases from V and 1 base from J, leaving 13 bases between.

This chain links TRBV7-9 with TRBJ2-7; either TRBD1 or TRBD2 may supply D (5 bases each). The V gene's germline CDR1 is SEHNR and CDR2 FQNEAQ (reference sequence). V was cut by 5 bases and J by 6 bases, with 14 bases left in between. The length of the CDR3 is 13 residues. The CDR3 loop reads CASSLGPLTEQYF. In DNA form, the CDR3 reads TGTGCCAGCAGCCTGGGACCTCTAACCGAGCAGTACTTC.

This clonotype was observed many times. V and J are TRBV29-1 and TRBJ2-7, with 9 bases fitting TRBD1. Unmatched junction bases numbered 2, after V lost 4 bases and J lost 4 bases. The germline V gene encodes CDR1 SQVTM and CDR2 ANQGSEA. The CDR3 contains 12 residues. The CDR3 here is CSVGQGGYEQYF. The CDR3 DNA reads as TGCAGCGTTGGACAGGGGGGTTACGAGCAGTACTTC.

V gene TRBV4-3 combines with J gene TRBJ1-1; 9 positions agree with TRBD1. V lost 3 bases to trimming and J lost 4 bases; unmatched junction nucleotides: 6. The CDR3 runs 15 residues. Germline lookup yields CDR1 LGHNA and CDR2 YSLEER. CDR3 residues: CASSHRQGVGTEAFF. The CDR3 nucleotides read TGCGCCAGCAGCCACAGACAGGGGGTCGGCACTGAAGCTTTCTTT.

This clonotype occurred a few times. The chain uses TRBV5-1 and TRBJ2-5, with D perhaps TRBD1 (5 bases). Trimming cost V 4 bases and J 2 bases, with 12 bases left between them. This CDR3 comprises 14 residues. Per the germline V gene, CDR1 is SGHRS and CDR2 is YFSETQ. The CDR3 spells CASSPRQLQETQYF. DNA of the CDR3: TGCGCCAGCAGCCCGAGACAGCTACAAGAGACCCAGTACTTC.

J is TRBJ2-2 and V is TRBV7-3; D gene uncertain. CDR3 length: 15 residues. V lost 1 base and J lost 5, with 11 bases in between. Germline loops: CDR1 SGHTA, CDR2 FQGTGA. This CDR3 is CASSLNLAGTGELFF. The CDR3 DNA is TGTGCCAGCAGCTTAAACTTGGCAGGAACCGGGGAGCTGTTTTTT.

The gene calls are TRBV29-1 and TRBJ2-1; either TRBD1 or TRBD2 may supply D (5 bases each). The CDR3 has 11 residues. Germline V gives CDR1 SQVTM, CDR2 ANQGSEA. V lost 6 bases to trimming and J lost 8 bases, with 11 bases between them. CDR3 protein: CSVPRGDEQFF. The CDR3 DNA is TGCAGCGTCCCCCGGGGCGATGAGCAGTTCTTC.

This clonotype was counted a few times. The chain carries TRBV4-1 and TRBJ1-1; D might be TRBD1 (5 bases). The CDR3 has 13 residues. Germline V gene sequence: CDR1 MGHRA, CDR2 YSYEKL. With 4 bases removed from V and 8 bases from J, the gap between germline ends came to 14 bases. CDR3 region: CASSPGGAVEAFF. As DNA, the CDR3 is TGCGCCAGCAGCCCGGGGGGAGCCGTCGAAGCTTTCTTT.